This T cell receptor beta chain emerged from a study of identical twins. Study results and limitations: Analyses of zero insertions could, in part, be confounded by invariant MAIT and iNKT cells. The more abundant beta clonotypes in cord blood had fewer insertions, and memory repertoires did not show this. Interpretation of the results relied on cross-sectional statistical analysis and not on following the same donors.

Note on this clonotype: Its antigen is still unknown.

The germline V gene has CDR1 DFQATT and CDR2 SNEGSKA (reference sequence). The CDR3 sequence is 12 residues long. It was template switching that added a universal primer site, and there were unique molecular identifiers on the cDNA. TCRdb used MiXCR to reprocess the 5' RACE reads, holding one entry per CDR3 protein. There are hundreds of thousands of distinct CDR3 sequences in the sample; approximately 13% occur only once, and under 2% lies in the top ten. This sample also appeared in a second study, on yellow fever vaccine responses in identical twins.

Sample: PBMCs. The clonotype comes from a young woman in good health. The chain uses TRBV20-1 and TRBJ2-1; TRBD2 might be the D (5 bases). The CDR3 reads CRPGSAYNEQFF. The DNA of the CDR3 is TGCAGACCGGGATCCGCCTACAATGAGCAGTTCTTC.